These T cell receptor beta chains were read from a single sample in a study of blood T cells in healthy people across ages. TCRdb re-called the 5' RACE reads through MiXCR, storing one row per CDR3 protein. Here the sample spans 700,000 or so distinct CDR3 sequences, about 24% being singletons. Sequencing input: blood. The receptor set was obtained from a man between 70 and 80 years old in good health. Both conserved end residues are part of each CDR3. A D gene is named only where the DNA matches it firmly. Clone size, where shown, is once, few, many, or a class for clones that have expanded.

>TRBV24-1|few|TRBJ2-3|TRBD1
CATSDRDRVRATQYF
TGTGCCACCAGTGATCGGGACAGGGTACGCGCTACGCAGTATTTT
>TRBV20-1|few|TRBJ2-2|NA
CSARVANTGELFF
TGCAGTGCTAGAGTGGCGAACACCGGGGAGCTGTTTTTT
>TRBV24-1|few|TRBJ2-2|NA
CATSALGANTGELFF
TGTGCCACCAGTGCTCTTGGGGCGAACACCGGGGAGCTGTTTTTT
>TRBV29-1|NA|TRBJ1-5|NA
CSVGERGDQPQHF
TGCAGCGTTGGAGAAAGAGGGGATCAGCCCCAGCATTTT
>TRBV6-1|NA|TRBJ2-1|NA
CASSVSGLSYDEQFF
TGTGCCAGCAGTGTTTCAGGACTATCCTACGATGAGCAGTTCTTC
>TRBV5-1|NA|TRBJ2-5|NA
CASSPLKGTGIKKTQYF
TGCGCCAGCAGCCCCCTGAAGGGTACAGGGATCAAGAAGACCCAGTACTTC
>TRBV12-3/TRBV12-4|few|TRBJ2-7|NA
CASRNPRTDEQYF
TGTGCCAGCAGGAATCCTAGGACGGACGAGCAGTACTTC
>TRBV29-1|few|TRBJ1-2|TRBD1
CSGDRGREGYTF
TGCAGCGGGGACAGGGGGCGCGAGGGCTACACCTTC
>TRBV27|NA|TRBJ1-5|NA
CASSLMGRNQPQHF
TGTGCCAGCAGTTTAATGGGGCGGAATCAGCCCCAGCATTTT
>TRBV5-1|few|TRBJ1-1|TRBD1
CASSRNLQGAGTEAFF
TGCGCCAGCAGCCGGAACTTACAGGGGGCCGGAACTGAAGCTTTCTTT